A single sample gave rise to the 21 T cell receptor beta chains below, sequenced in a study of blood T cells in healthy people across ages (dated by TCRdb to the mid-2010s). Library prep was done by 5' RACE. Sequencing was performed on an Illumina HiSeq 2500. A second about 7 to 11 cycle PCR used a sample-barcoded 5' primer and a J-beta primer mix. Starting from the raw public reads, TCRdb applied fastp trimming at Q25, assembled clones with MiXCR and retained in-frame beta chains. Rows are combined by CDR3 protein, so each entry shows the most common genes and DNA. The sample table shows just over 1 million distinct CDR3 sequences, and under 55% are seen once. The ten largest make up under 20% of the sample. Material for sequencing was blood. The source is a woman in her fifties or sixties in good health.

The sample holds many counts of this clonotype. J is TRBJ2-5 and V is TRBV10-3; the D is unclear. CDR1 is ENHRY, CDR2 SYGVKD, per germline. Trimming left V 7 bases short and J 2 bases short, with 11 bases between. The CDR3 is 13 amino acids. The chain's CDR3 is CAITADGQETQYF. The DNA of the CDR3 is TGTGCCATCACCGCGGACGGACAAGAGACCCAGTACTTC.

This clonotype has a handful of counts. The chain joins TRBV27 to TRBJ1-2; D is ambiguous. CDR3 length: 14 residues. CDR1 and CDR2 from the germline V gene are MNHEY and SMNVEV (reference sequence). V was pared by 2 bases and J by 0 bases, with 7 bases between. CDR3 DNA: TGTGCCAGCAGTTTAGGCAGGTCTAACTATGGCTACACCTTC. Encoded protein: CASSLGRSNYGYTF.

CDR3 sequence reads: CASSQFVGSSDTQYF. The CDR3 coding sequence is TGTGCCAGCAGCCAGTTTGTAGGGAGTTCAGATACGCAGTATTTT. This rearrangement joins TRBV7-6 to TRBJ2-3; tentatively, D is TRBD2 (5 bases). Germline V lookup: CDR1 SGHVS, CDR2 FNYEAQ. V dropped 5 bases and J dropped 4 bases, with 16 bases sitting between them. The CDR3 extends over 15 amino acids.

The rearrangement links TRBV13 to TRBJ2-1; D uncertain. V lost 3 bases to trimming and J lost 5 bases, with 8 bases between them. Germline V CDR1 and CDR2: PRHDT, FYEKMQ (reference sequence). The CDR3 sequence is 13 residues long. CDR3 protein: CASSFKANNEQFF. The CDR3 DNA follows: TGTGCCAGCAGCTTCAAGGCCAACAATGAGCAGTTCTTC.

This clonotype has more than one count but fewer than ten. The gene calls are TRBV2 and TRBJ1-2, with 7 bases matching TRBD1. The CDR3 contains 14 residues. Germline loops: CDR1 SNHLY, CDR2 FYNNEI. V shed 5 bases and J 7 bases; nucleotides not matched to a gene: 10. For the CDR3, the DNA is TGTGCCAGCAGTAATCTAGGGACAGCCACTGGCTACACCTTC. Translation gives CASSNLGTATGYTF.

The table lists this clonotype with a few counts. This rearrangement joins TRBV4-2 to TRBJ2-7, with no clear D. Trimming took off 0 bases at V and 7 bases at J, with 16 bases between the two ends. Germline values: CDR1 LGHNA, CDR2 YNFKEQ. The CDR3 has 15 residues. CDR3 protein: CASSQDDSSPWEQYF. The DNA for the CDR3 is TGTGCCAGCAGCCAAGATGATAGTAGCCCGTGGGAGCAGTACTTC.

This clonotype has a handful of counts. This may be a read error, as it is one base from a much larger clone. V and J are TRBV6-5 and TRBJ2-5; 10 bases map to TRBD1. TRBJ2-7 matches the DNA end more closely, so the J call is doubtful. Looked up from germline, CDR1 is MNHEY and CDR2 is SVGAGI. There are 14 residues in the CDR3. CDR3 nucleotides: TGTGCCAGCAGACCCGGGACAGGGGCCTACGAGCAGTACTTC. This gives the protein CASRPGTGAYEQYF.

The V gene is TRBV29-1, the J gene TRBJ1-1, with 9 bases aligning to TRBD1. Germline V CDR1 and CDR2: SQVTM, ANQGSEA. J was trimmed by 5 bases and V by 7 bases; bases with no gene match: 5. The CDR3 runs 12 residues. CDR3 amino acids: CSAGQGRTEAFF. CDR3 nucleotide sequence: TGCAGCGCCGGACAGGGGCGGACTGAAGCTTTCTTT.

The genes are TRBV4-2 and TRBJ1-1; D is unresolved. The V end lost 0 bases, the J end lost 1 base, and 18 bases lay between the germline ends. The CDR3 runs to 18 residues. CDR1 is LGHNA and CDR2 is YNFKEQ in the germline V gene. CDR3 protein: CASSQDGVAPGKNTEAFF. As DNA, the CDR3 is TGTGCCAGCAGCCAAGACGGAGTGGCTCCAGGAAAGAACACTGAAGCTTTCTTT.

This clonotype appeared a few times. The V gene is TRBV29-1, the J gene TRBJ1-1, with 9 bases that match TRBD1. The CDR3 extends over 11 amino acids. V lost 4 bases, J lost 11 bases, and 5 bases stayed unmatched. From germline, CDR1 is SQVTM and CDR2 ANQGSEA. Here the CDR3 reads CSVARDREAFF. In DNA form, the CDR3 reads TGCAGCGTTGCCCGGGACAGGGAGGCTTTCTTT. Full variable domain (outside the CDR3, taken from reference TRBV29-1 and TRBJ1-1): SAVISQKPSRDICQRGTSLTIQCQVDSQVTMMFWYRQQPGQSLTLIATANQGSEATYESGFVIDKFPISRPNLTFSTLTVSNMSPEDSSIYLCSVARDREAFFGQGTRLTVV.

This clonotype occurred a few times. The rearrangement joins TRBV2 to TRBJ2-3, with D maybe TRBD1 (6 bases). The germline V gene has CDR1 SNHLY and CDR2 FYNNEI. This CDR3 has 14 amino acids. V was cut by 6 bases and J by 1 base, with 11 bases left in between. This CDR3 reads CASSAGVGTDTQYF. Written as DNA, the CDR3 is TGTGCCAGCAGCGCAGGGGTGGGCACAGATACGCAGTATTTT.

This clonotype was observed a handful of times. This sequence may be a read error, since a much larger clone differs from it by one base. V usage is TRBV12-3 or TRBV12-4 and J usage is TRBJ2-7, with D perhaps matching TRBD2 (5 bases). Trimming pared 5 bases from V and 2 bases from J, leaving 10 bases between. This CDR3 region has 13 residues. CDR3 sequence reads: CASSVEGPYEQYF. CDR3 DNA: TGTGCCAGCAGTGTAGAGGGTCCCTACGAGCAGTACTTC.

This sequence joins TRBV5-1 and TRBJ2-3; D may be TRBD1 (5 bases). Per germline, CDR1 SGHRS and CDR2 YFSETQ. Between the trimmed V and J ends, which lost 0 bases and 1 base, there was a span of 9 bases. This CDR3 contains 15 residues. CDR3: CASSLAQTGTDTQYF. CDR3 bases: TGCGCCAGCAGCTTGGCCCAGACAGGCACAGATACGCAGTATTTT.

This clonotype was counted only a few times. V gene TRBV15 combines with J gene TRBJ2-5; D gene unclear. Germline V CDR1 and CDR2: LNHNV, YYDKDF (reference sequence). V was cut by 0 bases and J by 1 base, with 9 bases left in between. This CDR3 is 15 amino acids long. The CDR3 loop reads CATSRDGVAQETQYF. In DNA form, the CDR3 reads TGTGCCACCAGCAGAGATGGGGTAGCCCAAGAGACCCAGTACTTC.

This sequence joins TRBV9 and TRBJ1-2, with 8 bases matching TRBD1. Germline trimming cut 4 bases from V and 8 bases from J; bases unmatched to any gene: 7. CDR3 length: 13 amino acids. From germline, CDR1 is SGDLS and CDR2 YYNGEE. The CDR3 nucleotides are TGTGCCAGCAGCCCGGACAGGGCGCAAGGCTACACCTTC. Protein sequence: CASSPDRAQGYTF.

There are many counts of this clonotype. V gene TRBV7-6 combines with J gene TRBJ2-1; D might be TRBD2 (6 bases). This CDR3 region has 13 residues. From germline, CDR1 is SGHVS and CDR2 FNYEAQ. Trimming took 0 bases from V and 8 from J, leaving 8 bases between them. CDR3 nucleotide sequence: TGTGCCAGCAGCTTAGCTTCGGGGGATGAGCAGTTCTTC. It translates to CASSLASGDEQFF.

The CDR3 nucleotides read TGTGCCAGCAGCTTGAGCCGGGGAATACCTGGGGCCAACGTCCTGACTTTC. Translated, it gives CASSLSRGIPGANVLTF. The J gene is TRBJ2-6, the V gene TRBV7-9, with a weak D call TRBD2 (5 bases). Trimming removed 3 bases from V and 2 bases from J, with 14 bases in between. Germline V CDR1 and CDR2: SEHNR, FQNEAQ (reference sequence). The CDR3 length is 17 residues.

Comments on this clonotype: The junction differs from germline at one of its ends, possibly a read error. CDR3 coding DNA: TGCGCCACCAGTGATCCCAAGCGGTCCAGCACAGATACGCAGTATTTT. Amino acids: CATSDPKRSSTDTQYF. The rearrangement links TRBV24-1 to TRBJ2-3, with a weak D call TRBD2 (5 bases). The CDR3 loop spans 16 amino acids. Germline V lookup: CDR1 KGHDR, CDR2 SFDVKD.

The genes are TRBV20-1 and TRBJ2-5; possible D gene TRBD1, 6 bases. The germline V gene encodes CDR1 DFQATT and CDR2 SNEGSKA (reference sequence). There are 14 residues in the CDR3. V lost 5 bases and J lost 1, with 14 bases in between. CDR3 residues: CSAGQRRAQETQYF. CDR3 in DNA: TGCAGTGCTGGACAGCGAAGGGCCCAAGAGACCCAGTACTTC.

V is TRBV20-1 and J is TRBJ2-2; D is possibly TRBD1 (5 bases). CDR3 size: 14 residues. Trimming shortened V by 3 bases and J by 4 bases, and 12 bases separated the two germline ends. CDR1 is DFQATT, CDR2 SNEGSKA, per germline (reference sequence). The DNA of the CDR3 is TGCAGTGCTAGTGACAGTCTCCCCACCGGGGAGCTGTTTTTT. It specifies CSASDSLPTGELFF.

This clonotype came up a few times. The V call is TRBV4-2, the J call TRBJ1-4; tentatively, D is TRBD1 (6 bases). With 0 bases removed from V and 3 bases from J, the gap between germline ends came to 11 bases. CDR3 length equals 16 residues. CDR1 and CDR2 (germline): LGHNA, YNFKEQ. CDR3 amino acids: CASSQEGGAANEKLFF. The CDR3 nucleotides are TGTGCCAGCAGCCAAGAGGGGGGGGCGGCTAATGAAAAACTGTTTTTT.